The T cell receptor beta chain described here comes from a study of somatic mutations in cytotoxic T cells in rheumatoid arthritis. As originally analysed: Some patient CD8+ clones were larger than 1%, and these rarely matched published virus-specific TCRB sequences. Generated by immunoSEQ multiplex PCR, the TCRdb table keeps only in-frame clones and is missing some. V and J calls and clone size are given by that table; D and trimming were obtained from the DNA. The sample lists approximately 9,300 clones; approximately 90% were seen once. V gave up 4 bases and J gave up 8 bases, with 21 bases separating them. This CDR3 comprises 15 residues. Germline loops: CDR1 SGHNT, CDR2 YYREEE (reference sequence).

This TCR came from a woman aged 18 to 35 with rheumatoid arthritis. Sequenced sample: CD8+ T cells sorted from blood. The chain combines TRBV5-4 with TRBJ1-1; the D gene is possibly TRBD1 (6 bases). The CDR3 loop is CASSGPGQPYMEAFF. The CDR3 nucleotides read TGTGCCAGCAGCGGGCCGGGACAACCTTATATGGAAGCTTTCTTT.